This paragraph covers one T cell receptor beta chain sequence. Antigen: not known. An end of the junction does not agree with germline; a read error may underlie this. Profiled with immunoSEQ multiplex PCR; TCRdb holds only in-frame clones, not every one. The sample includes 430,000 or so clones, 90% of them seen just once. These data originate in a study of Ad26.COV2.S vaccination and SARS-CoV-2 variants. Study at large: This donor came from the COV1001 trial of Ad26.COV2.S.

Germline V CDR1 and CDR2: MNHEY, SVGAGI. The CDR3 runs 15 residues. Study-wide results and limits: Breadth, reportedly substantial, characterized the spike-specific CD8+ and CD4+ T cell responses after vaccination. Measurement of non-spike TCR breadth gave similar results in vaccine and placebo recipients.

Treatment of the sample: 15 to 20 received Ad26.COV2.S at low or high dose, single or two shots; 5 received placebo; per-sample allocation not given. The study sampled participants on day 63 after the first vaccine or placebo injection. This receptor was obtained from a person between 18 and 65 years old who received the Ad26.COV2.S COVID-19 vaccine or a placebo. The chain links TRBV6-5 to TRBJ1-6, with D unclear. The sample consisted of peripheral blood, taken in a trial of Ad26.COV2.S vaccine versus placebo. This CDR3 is CASTYQGNRNSPLHF. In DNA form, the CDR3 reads TGTGCCAGCACTTACCAAGGGAATAGAAATTCACCCCTCCACTTT.